The 23 T cell receptor beta chains in this list originate from one sample, sequenced in a study of T-cell reconstitution after alpha-beta-depleted transplantation in children. TCRbeta library construction was performed incorporating unique molecular identifiers. TCRdb used MiXCR to reprocess the PCR reads, holding one entry per CDR3 protein. The table lists around 600,000 distinct CDR3 sequences, under 25% of them singletons. The sequenced sample was PBMCs, mostly from graft donor cells, obtained 360 days after TCRalphabeta/CD19-depleted stem cell transplant. The receptors derive from a boy in the first two years of life who had a stem cell transplant for acute myeloid leukemia, so the T cells may come from the graft donor.

V and J are TRBV7-9 and TRBJ2-3; 8 bases line up with TRBD2. Trimming removed 4 bases from V and 2 bases from J; junction bases left unmatched: 11. Germline CDR1 and CDR2: SEHNR and FQNEAQ (reference sequence). This CDR3 spans 17 amino acids. CDR3 sequence: CASSSGVVGGVTDTQYF. The CDR3 coding sequence is TGTGCCAGCAGCTCAGGCGTCGTCGGGGGGGTCACAGATACGCAGTATTTT. Full variable domain (missing parts from reference TRBV7-9 and TRBJ2-3): DTGVSQNPRHKITKRGQNVTFRCDPISEHNRLYWYRQTLGQGPEFLTYFQNEAQLEKSRLLSDRFSAERPKGSFSTLEIQRTEQGDSAMYLCASSSGVVGGVTDTQYFGPGTRLTVL.

The V call is TRBV30, the J call TRBJ2-5; tentatively, D is TRBD2 (6 bases). There are 13 residues in the CDR3. The V end was cut by 5 bases, the J end by 4 bases, with 14 bases between. Germline V gene sequence: CDR1 GTSNPN, CDR2 SVGIG (reference sequence). The CDR3 DNA is TGTGCCTGGGTCCGGGGGACGGCAGAGACCCAGTACTTC. This encodes CAWVRGTAETQYF.

This clonotype was counted a few times. This sequence joins TRBV10-3 and TRBJ1-1; D uncertain. CDR3 length equals 13 residues. From germline, CDR1 is ENHRY and CDR2 SYGVKD. The V and J ends lost 8 bases and 5 bases respectively, with 15 bases between them. The DNA for the CDR3 is TGTGCCATCTTGGCAGATTCGGGGACTGAAGCTTTCTTT. It yields the protein CAILADSGTEAFF.

This clonotype was seen at least ten times. The CDR3 here is CSARGTGANEQFF. The CDR3 DNA reads as TGCAGTGCTAGAGGGACAGGGGCTAATGAGCAGTTCTTC. The chain carries TRBV20-1 and TRBJ2-1, with 9 nucleotides matching TRBD1. The CDR3 loop spans 13 amino acids. Germline-derived CDR1 and CDR2 are DFQATT and SNEGSKA (reference sequence). With V trimmed by 1 base and J by 7 bases, 2 bases remained unmatched.

The rearrangement links TRBV4-3 to TRBJ2-7; possibly TRBD2 for D (6 bases). Germline V gives CDR1 LGHNA, CDR2 YSLEER. The CDR3 covers 17 residues. V was trimmed by 1 base and J by 0 bases, leaving 16 bases between them. The chain's CDR3 is CASSQGMLGTFSYEQYF. CDR3 nucleotides: TGCGCCAGCAGCCAAGGGATGCTCGGGACTTTCTCCTACGAGCAGTACTTC.

The genes are TRBV20-1 and TRBJ2-5; perhaps TRBD1 as D (8 bases). Deletions cut 2 bases from V and 5 bases from J, with 18 bases between. Germline CDR1 is DFQATT and CDR2 is SNEGSKA (reference sequence). The CDR3 contains 15 residues. The CDR3 DNA reads TGCAGTGCTAGACCTCCGACAGGGGAGGGGGAGACCCAGTACTTC. This sequence encodes CSARPPTGEGETQYF.

This clonotype was seen more than once but under ten times. At one end the junction does not follow the germline gene, possibly because of a read error. This rearrangement joins TRBV20-1 to TRBJ2-1; D is tentatively TRBD1 or TRBD2 (5 bases each). This CDR3 is 17 amino acids long. Germline assignment: CDR1 DFQATT and CDR2 SNEGSKA (reference sequence). This chain's CDR3 is CCARWDHLDRSYNEQFF. CDR3 coding DNA: TGCTGTGCTAGATGGGACCATCTGGATCGCTCCTACAATGAGCAGTTCTTC.

The chain carries TRBV7-2 and TRBJ1-2; D gene unclear. The CDR3 runs to 15 residues. V lost 4 bases, J lost 4 bases, and 16 bases lay in between. Germline V CDR1 and CDR2: SGHTA, FQGNSA. CDR3 residues: CASSSIIEDRYGYTF. The CDR3 DNA sequence: TGTGCCAGCAGCTCTATCATCGAGGACCGCTATGGCTACACCTTC.

The chain employs TRBV12-3 or TRBV12-4 and TRBJ2-2, with 7 bases identical to TRBD2. The V and J ends lost 3 bases and 3 bases, in that order; junction bases with no gene match: 7. The CDR3 has 16 residues. The CDR3 here is CASSLTSRLDTGELFF. CDR3 coding DNA: TGTGCCAGCAGTTTGACTAGCCGGTTGGACACCGGGGAGCTGTTTTTT.

This rearrangement joins TRBV12-3 or TRBV12-4 to TRBJ1-2; no clear D gene. Between the trimmed V and J ends, which lost 2 bases and 7 bases, there was a span of 14 bases. This CDR3 comprises 14 residues. The CDR3 coding sequence is TGTGCCAGCAGTTTATCGGGGAGCACCTCTGGCTACACCTTC. It is translated as CASSLSGSTSGYTF.

The chain employs TRBV27 and TRBJ2-6; maybe TRBD1 (6 bases). CDR1 is MNHEY and CDR2 is SMNVEV in the germline V gene (reference sequence). This CDR3 is built from 14 residues. V dropped 9 bases and J dropped 2 bases, with 11 bases sitting between them. CDR3 in amino acids: CASSWDTGANVLTF. CDR3 bases: TGTGCCAGTTCCTGGGACACTGGGGCCAACGTCCTGACTTTC.

The rearrangement joins TRBV20-1 to TRBJ1-2, with no clear D. This CDR3 spans 14 amino acids. V shed 6 bases and J shed 4 bases, with 18 bases lying between them. Germline lookup yields CDR1 DFQATT and CDR2 SNEGSKA (reference sequence). The DNA of the CDR3 is TGCAGTGCCGCCTCCGGGCCCGAAATCTATGGCTACACCTTC. Protein sequence: CSAASGPEIYGYTF.

The chain uses TRBV5-1 and TRBJ2-1, with D perhaps assigned TRBD1 or TRBD2 (6 bases each). V lost 5 bases and J 0 bases, leaving 21 bases between the germline ends. Germline V CDR1 and CDR2: SGHRS, YFSETQ. The CDR3 is made up of 18 amino acids. For the CDR3, the DNA is TGCGCCAGCAGACTGGACTGGGGGGCCGTAGACTCCTACAATGAGCAGTTCTTC. Encoded protein: CASRLDWGAVDSYNEQFF.

This clonotype was seen ten or more times. V is TRBV7-9 and J is TRBJ2-1; a weak D match, TRBD2 (6 bases). Trimming took off 5 bases at V and 7 bases at J, with 15 bases between the two ends. CDR1 SEHNR and CDR2 FQNEAQ come from the germline V gene (reference sequence). The CDR3 has 14 amino acids. CDR3 DNA sequence: TGTGCCAGCAGCGCAAGGGGACTTTTAAATGAGCAGTTCTTC. Residues: CASSARGLLNEQFF.

The chain uses TRBV7-2 and TRBJ2-1, with 7 bases matching TRBD2. Germline values: CDR1 SGHTA, CDR2 FQGNSA. CDR3 length: 14 residues. The V segment lost 2 bases and the J segment 5 bases; nucleotides outside the gene matches: 3. The CDR3 DNA sequence: TGTGCCAGCAGCTTACCGGGGGGAGACAATGAGCAGTTCTTC. Encoded protein: CASSLPGGDNEQFF.

There are many counts of this clonotype. The genes are TRBV29-1 and TRBJ2-1; TRBD1 agrees at 7 bases. V shed 3 bases, J shed 7 bases, and the junction held 12 bases outside the gene matches. CDR1 is SQVTM and CDR2 is ANQGSEA in the germline V gene. CDR3 size: 15 residues. The DNA of the CDR3 is TGCAGCGTTGAGGATGACAGGGATCCAGGAAATGAGCAGTTCTTC. Residues: CSVEDDRDPGNEQFF.

This clonotype was seen at least ten times. V and J are TRBV24-1 and TRBJ2-1; a possible D gene is TRBD2 (6 bases). In germline, CDR1 is KGHDR, CDR2 SFDVKD. This CDR3 spans 16 amino acids. V was cut by 0 bases and J by 2 bases, with 10 bases left in between. DNA of the CDR3: TGTGCCACCAGTGATTTGCAAGGAGGGACCTACAATGAGCAGTTCTTC. Translation: CATSDLQGGTYNEQFF.

This clonotype appeared a few times. The chain uses TRBV28 and TRBJ2-2, with a weak D call TRBD1 (5 bases). Germline V gene sequence: CDR1 MDHEN, CDR2 SYDVKM. Trimming shortened V by 2 bases and J by 3 bases, and 13 bases separated the two germline ends. This CDR3 comprises 16 residues. CDR3 region: CASSLGPGQDTGELFF. The CDR3, as DNA: TGTGCCAGCAGTTTAGGCCCAGGGCAGGACACCGGGGAGCTGTTTTTT.

The rearrangement links TRBV12-3 or TRBV12-4 to TRBJ2-5; D gene uncertain. The CDR3 is 14 amino acids. V lost 3 bases to trimming and J lost 2 bases, with 10 bases between them. CDR3 protein: CASSFAPRQETQYF. For the CDR3, the DNA is TGTGCCAGCAGTTTCGCCCCCCGGCAAGAGACCCAGTACTTC.

The rearrangement uses TRBV5-1 and TRBJ2-2; D gene uncertain. With 4 bases removed from V and 3 bases from J, the gap between germline ends came to 7 bases. The CDR3 has 13 residues. Germline V gene data show CDR1 as SGHRS and CDR2 as YFSETQ. CDR3 loop: CASSTMDTGELFF. The CDR3 DNA reads as TGCGCCAGCAGCACCATGGACACCGGGGAGCTGTTTTTT. Together with reference TRBV5-1 and TRBJ2-2, the CDR3 gives the full variable domain: KAGVTQTPRYLIKTRGQQVTLSCSPISGHRSVSWYQQTPGQGLQFLFEYFSETQRNKGNFPGRFSGRQFSNSRSEMNVSTLELGDSALYLCASSTMDTGELFFGEGSRLTVL.

This clonotype was found many times. V is TRBV4-3 and J is TRBJ2-7, with 12 bases fitting TRBD2. Germline assignment: CDR1 LGHNA and CDR2 YSLEER. This CDR3 is 15 amino acids long. With V trimmed by 3 bases and J by 1 base, 1 base remained unmatched. The CDR3 DNA reads TGCGCCAGCAGCCATGGGACTAGCGGGTCCTACGAGCAGTACTTC. It yields the protein CASSHGTSGSYEQYF.

This clonotype was detected only a few times. This chain joins TRBV5-5 and TRBJ1-1; D not certain. Germline V gene sequence: CDR1 SGHKS, CDR2 YYEKEE (reference sequence). This CDR3 has 11 amino acids. Trimming left V 1 base short and J 8 bases short, with 6 bases between. As DNA, the CDR3 is TGTGCCAGCAGCTTGACGGTAGAAGCTTTCTTT. Protein: CASSLTVEAFF.

The rearrangement uses TRBV4-1 and TRBJ2-1; possible D gene TRBD1, 5 bases. Trimming removed 0 bases from V and 14 bases from J, with 26 bases in between. Germline V gene data show CDR1 as MGHRA and CDR2 as YSYEKL. This CDR3 is 17 amino acids long. Here the CDR3 reads CASSQESPEWGRPSEFF. For the CDR3, the DNA is TGCGCCAGCAGCCAAGAATCCCCCGAGTGGGGCAGGCCCTCGGAGTTCTTC.